These 14 T cell receptor beta chains share one sample of origin, sequenced in a study of blood T cell repertoires in COVID-19. Measured with immunoSEQ multiplex PCR; TCRdb has only the in-frame clones, and not every one. Counted here are over 200,000 clones, almost 85% occurring once; the ten biggest clones make up about 12%. The sequenced material came from peripheral blood. The receptors derive from a woman aged 40 to 49 with acute or convalescent COVID-19.

The chain recombines TRBV6-6 with TRBJ1-5; 7 bases map to TRBD1. Germline CDR1 and CDR2: MNHNY and SVGAGI (reference sequence). The V and J ends lost 8 bases and 5 bases, in that order; junction bases with no gene match: 6. This CDR3 has 13 amino acids. Here the CDR3 DNA reads TGTGCCAGCGAAGGACAGGTACATCAGCCCCAGCATTTT. It specifies CASEGQVHQPQHF.

The chain couples TRBV9 to TRBJ2-7; perhaps TRBD1 as D (5 bases). Trimming stripped 0 bases from V and 0 bases from J, with 13 bases between. Germline CDR1 is SGDLS and CDR2 is YYNGEE. The CDR3 sequence is 16 residues long. The CDR3 loop is CASSVAAQASSYEQYF. CDR3 sequence (DNA): TGTGCCAGCAGCGTAGCCGCACAGGCGAGCTCCTACGAGCAGTACTTC.

The J gene is TRBJ2-5, the V gene TRBV4-2, with 7 bases lining up with TRBD1. There are 14 residues in the CDR3. After removal of 4 bases from V and 1 base from J, the junction contained 3 bases not matched to a gene. Germline-derived CDR1 and CDR2 are LGHNA and YNFKEQ. DNA of the CDR3: TGTGCCAGCAGCCCGGGACAGCCCCAAGAGACCCAGTACTTC. Amino acids: CASSPGQPQETQYF.

The genes are TRBV2 and TRBJ2-7, with TRBD2 matching 11 bases. This CDR3 contains 15 residues. Trimming took 3 bases from V and 5 from J; bases not matched to a gene: 6. Germline CDR1 SNHLY, CDR2 FYNNEI. CDR3 residues: CASSEIAGGLDEQYF. The CDR3 DNA is TGTGCCAGCAGTGAGATAGCGGGGGGGCTTGACGAGCAGTACTTC.

This clone has just a few counts. This chain joins TRBV16 and TRBJ1-1; D gene ambiguous. Trimming removed 1 base from V and 3 bases from J, with 12 bases in between. The CDR3 is 15 residues long. The germline CDR1 and CDR2 sequences are KGHSY and FQNENV. Here the CDR3 reads CASSQWREIHTEAFF. CDR3 coding DNA: TGTGCCAGCAGCCAATGGAGGGAAATTCACACTGAAGCTTTCTTT.

V gene TRBV19 combines with J gene TRBJ1-2; D is undetermined. The V end lost 0 bases, the J end lost 4 bases, and 12 bases lay between the germline ends. The CDR3 loop spans 15 amino acids. CDR1 and CDR2 (germline): LNHDA, SQIVND (reference sequence). CDR3 residues: CASSIDDGVLYGYTF. CDR3 nucleotides: TGTGCCAGTAGTATAGATGACGGGGTACTCTATGGCTACACCTTC. The full variable domain, with the rest looked up from reference TRBV19 and TRBJ1-2, is DGGITQSPKYLFRKEGQNVTLSCEQNLNHDAMYWYRQDPGQGLRLIYYSQIVNDFQKGDIAEGYSVSREKKESFPLTVTSAQKNPTAFYLCASSIDDGVLYGYTFGSGTRLTVV.

The chain is built from TRBV5-1 and TRBJ2-7, with D maybe TRBD2 (5 bases). The CDR3 totals 14 residues. Germline CDR1 SGHRS, CDR2 YFSETQ. The V gene lost 5 bases and the J gene lost 5 bases, with 17 bases spanning the gap. DNA for the CDR3: TGCGCCAGCAGGGACTCAGCACCTGGGGACGAGCAGTACTTC. Protein: CASRDSAPGDEQYF.

The chain has TRBV2 and TRBJ2-1; the match to TRBD2 covers 7 bases. CDR1 is SNHLY, CDR2 FYNNEI, per germline. The V segment lost 4 bases and the J segment 8 bases; nucleotides outside the gene matches: 8. This CDR3 region has 14 residues. The CDR3 DNA reads TGTGCCAGCAGTGCGGGGGGTCCTGTCCATGAGCAGTTCTTC. This gives the protein CASSAGGPVHEQFF.

The chain combines TRBV7-8 with TRBJ2-7; 7 positions match TRBD2. Germline V gene lookup returns CDR1 SGHVS and CDR2 FQNEAQ. Germline trimming cut 5 bases from V and 2 bases from J; bases unmatched to any gene: 9. This CDR3 comprises 15 residues. In DNA form, the CDR3 reads TGTGCCAGCAGCCCGACCCGGGCGGGGGCCTACGAGCAGTACTTC. Its protein is CASSPTRAGAYEQYF.

The genes are TRBV19 and TRBJ2-2, with TRBD1 matching 8 bases. The V gene's germline CDR1 is LNHDA and CDR2 SQIVND (reference sequence). The CDR3 runs 15 residues. V lost 5 bases and J lost 0; bases outside the gene matches: 2. DNA for the CDR3: TGTGCCAGTAGTGTACAGGGGGCGAACACCGGGGAGCTGTTTTTT. Protein sequence: CASSVQGANTGELFF.

V gene TRBV30 combines with J gene TRBJ1-1; possible D gene TRBD1, 6 bases. This CDR3 is built from 13 residues. Germline CDR1 GTSNPN, CDR2 SVGIG (reference sequence). With 1 base removed from V and 2 bases from J, the gap between germline ends came to 8 bases. Here the CDR3 reads CAWSGDINTEAFF. In DNA, the CDR3 is TGTGCCTGGAGTGGGGACATTAACACTGAAGCTTTCTTT.

The gene calls are TRBV27 and TRBJ2-1; 7 bases map to TRBD2. Germline V gives CDR1 MNHEY, CDR2 SMNVEV (reference sequence). The length of the CDR3 is 13 residues. V gave up 8 bases and J gave up 10 bases; unmatched junction bases: 11. The CDR3 loop reads CASWDWVSGEQFF. CDR3 sequence (DNA): TGTGCCAGCTGGGATTGGGTTAGCGGGGAGCAGTTCTTC.

The chain joins TRBV6-5 to TRBJ1-5, with 8 nucleotides matching TRBD1. From germline, CDR1 is MNHEY and CDR2 SVGAGI. V lost 4 bases and J lost 1; bases outside the gene matches: 6. The CDR3 has 16 residues. DNA for the CDR3: TGTGCCAGCAGTTCCTCAGGACAGGGCAGCAATCAGCCCCAGCATTTT. Translated: CASSSSGQGSNQPQHF.

This chain uses TRBV7-9 with TRBJ1-3; unclear D gene. Germline assignment: CDR1 SEHNR and CDR2 FQNEAQ (reference sequence). With 1 base removed from V and 0 bases from J, the gap between germline ends came to 7 bases. The CDR3 extends over 15 amino acids. CDR3 sequence: CASSLDRYSGNTIYF. DNA of the CDR3: TGTGCCAGCAGCTTAGATCGTTACTCTGGAAACACCATATATTTT.